The 25 T cell receptor beta chains in this list originate from one sample, sequenced in a study of PD-L1 blockade in urothelial cancer. The protocol was immunoSEQ multiplex PCR, while the TCRdb copy is restricted to in-frame clones and leaves out a portion. In the table there are about 130,000 clones, roughly 82% of which are singletons. The sample's time point: peripheral blood 6 weeks after treatment start. The sequenced sample was PBMCs, obtained around atezolizumab (anti-PD-L1) treatment. The source of these receptors is a man between 50 and 59 years old with urothelial cancer.

In this sample, this clone turned up a few times. V gene TRBV2 combines with J gene TRBJ2-7, with 9 bases matching TRBD1. The trim removed 7 bases at V and 6 bases at J, leaving 7 bases unmatched. CDR1 and CDR2 (germline): SNHLY, FYNNEI. CDR3 size: 13 residues. The CDR3 DNA reads TGTGCCAGCACCCGGGACAGGGAGCGCGAGCAGTACTTC. This sequence encodes CASTRDREREQYF.

CDR3 sequence (DNA): TGTGCCAGCACCGAACAGGGCTCTGGGGCCAACGTCCTGACTTTC. Translated, it gives CASTEQGSGANVLTF. The rearrangement joins TRBV7-9 to TRBJ2-6; D might be TRBD1 (6 bases). The CDR3 is 15 amino acids. V was pared by 7 bases and J by 0 bases, with 10 bases between. Germline V gives CDR1 SEHNR, CDR2 FQNEAQ (reference sequence).

J is TRBJ2-1 and V is TRBV10-3, with 12 bases matching TRBD2. The CDR3 has 19 amino acids. Germline values: CDR1 ENHRY, CDR2 SYGVKD. V trimming: 0 bases; J trimming: 7 bases; junction bases outside the gene matches: 13. The CDR3 nucleotides read TGTGCCATCAGTGAGTCTTGGCTAGCGGGAGGGCCGGTGGTTAATGAGCAGTTCTTC. Translated, it gives CAISESWLAGGPVVNEQFF.

This chain connects TRBV6-5 to TRBJ1-6; D possibly corresponds to TRBD1 (5 bases). The CDR3 has 14 residues. Trimming left V 4 bases short and J 7 bases short, with 11 bases between. Germline assignment: CDR1 MNHEY and CDR2 SVGAGI. The CDR3 nucleotides read TGTGCCAGCAGTTTCAGGGCGAAAAATTCACCCCTCCACTTT. This sequence encodes CASSFRAKNSPLHF.

This rearrangement joins TRBV5-6 to TRBJ2-5; TRBD1 agrees at 10 bases. The CDR3 runs 16 residues. The V gene's germline CDR1 is SGHDT and CDR2 YYEEEE. V shed 4 bases, J shed 5 bases, and the junction held 11 bases outside the gene matches. The CDR3: CASSQLLRQGAETQYF. The CDR3 DNA sequence: TGTGCCAGCAGCCAGCTATTGCGACAGGGGGCTGAGACCCAGTACTTC.

V gene TRBV5-4 combines with J gene TRBJ2-7, with 7 bases fitting TRBD2. Germline loops: CDR1 SGHNT, CDR2 YYREEE (reference sequence). The CDR3 is made up of 14 amino acids. Trimming took 0 bases from V and 0 from J; bases not matched to a gene: 0. CDR3 bases: TGTGCCAGCAGCTTGGGCGGGAGCTCCTACGAGCAGTACTTC. Amino acid sequence: CASSLGGSSYEQYF. Full variable domain (outside the CDR3, taken from reference TRBV5-4 and TRBJ2-7): ETGVTQSPTHLIKTRGQQVTLRCSSQSGHNTVSWYQQALGQGPQFIFQYYREEENGRGNFPPRFSGLQFPNYSSELNVNALELDDSALYLCASSLGGSSYEQYFGPGTRLTVT.

CDR3 sequence (DNA): TGTGCCAGCAGTTACGAAATAGCGGGTGATACAGATACGCAGTATTTT. Protein sequence: CASSYEIAGDTDTQYF. The genes are TRBV6-5 and TRBJ2-3, with TRBD2 matching over 7 bases. The CDR3 covers 16 residues. CDR1 is MNHEY, CDR2 SVGAGI, per germline. V shed 2 bases and J 3 bases; nucleotides not matched to a gene: 8.

The J gene is TRBJ2-7, the V gene TRBV4-1, with 8 positions matching TRBD1. Germline trimming cut 0 bases from V and 2 bases from J; bases unmatched to any gene: 3. Germline V CDR1 and CDR2: MGHRA, YSYEKL. CDR3 length: 15 residues. The CDR3 is CASSQEQGATYEQYF. CDR3 nucleotides: TGCGCCAGCAGCCAAGAGCAGGGGGCGACCTACGAGCAGTACTTC.

The rearrangement joins TRBV4-2 to TRBJ2-5; 10 bases match TRBD2. CDR3 length equals 18 residues. Germline CDR1 LGHNA, CDR2 YNFKEQ. Trimming at V came to 0 bases and at J to 5 bases, leaving 12 bases not matched to a gene. Here the CDR3 reads CASSQEEASGSAGETQYF. The CDR3 nucleotides are TGTGCCAGCAGCCAAGAGGAGGCTAGCGGGAGTGCCGGGGAGACCCAGTACTTC.

The chain has TRBV6-6 and TRBJ2-7, with a weak D call TRBD2 (6 bases). Per germline, CDR1 MNHNY and CDR2 SVGAGI (reference sequence). The CDR3 runs to 12 residues. V lost 2 bases to trimming and J lost 6 bases, with 8 bases between them. CDR3 amino acids: CASSYSGPEQYF. Written as DNA, the CDR3 is TGTGCCAGCAGTTACAGCGGGCCCGAGCAGTACTTC.

In regard to this clone: The sample holds other DNA sequences that translate to the same CDR3. The V call is TRBV5-1, the J call TRBJ2-7, with a tentative D call TRBD2 (7 bases). Germline CDR1 is SGHRS and CDR2 is YFSETQ. This CDR3 contains 14 residues. V was cut by 0 bases and J by 6 bases, with 13 bases left in between. CDR3 residues: CASSLASGGGEQYF. The DNA for the CDR3 is TGCGCCAGCAGCTTGGCTAGCGGAGGGGGCGAGCAGTACTTC.

This rearrangement joins TRBV28 to TRBJ1-6; 7 nucleotides match TRBD1. The J segment lost 6 bases and the V segment lost 5 bases, leaving 4 bases of the junction unmatched. The CDR3 runs 14 residues. Germline CDR1 and CDR2: MDHEN and SYDVKM. This chain's CDR3 is CASSQGGSNSPLHF. The CDR3 coding sequence is TGTGCCAGCAGTCAGGGGGGCTCTAATTCACCCCTCCACTTT. Filled out from reference TRBV28 and TRBJ1-6, the complete variable domain reads DVKVTQSSRYLVKRTGEKVFLECVQDMDHENMFWYRQDPGLGLRLIYFSYDVKMKEKGDIPEGYSVSREKKERFSLILESASTNQTSMYLCASSQGGSNSPLHFGNGTRLTVT.

This sequence joins TRBV18 and TRBJ1-2, with 10 bases that match TRBD1. CDR3 length equals 16 residues. V was pared by 3 bases and J by 2 bases, with 6 bases of the junction left unmatched. CDR1 KGHSH and CDR2 LQKENI come from the germline V gene. This CDR3 reads CASSPGQGYTNYGYTF. The CDR3 coding sequence is TGTGCCAGCTCACCGGGACAGGGGTACACAAACTATGGCTACACCTTC.

The chain recombines TRBV27 with TRBJ2-1, with TRBD2 as a possible D gene (5 bases). The CDR3 consists of 12 residues. Germline V lookup: CDR1 MNHEY, CDR2 SMNVEV (reference sequence). V lost 10 bases and J lost 0, with 7 bases in between. The CDR3 spells CATGSSYNEQFF. The CDR3 DNA reads as TGTGCCACGGGGAGCTCCTACAATGAGCAGTTCTTC.

The CDR3 here is CASKYDAGIETQYF. CDR3 bases: TGCGCCAGCAAGTATGACGCAGGGATAGAGACCCAGTACTTC. The chain links TRBV5-1 to TRBJ2-5; possibly TRBD1 for D (5 bases). CDR3 length: 14 amino acids. V was clipped by 6 bases and J by 4 bases, with 16 bases between them. CDR1 is SGHRS and CDR2 is YFSETQ in the germline V gene.

The chain couples TRBV7-9 to TRBJ2-7; perhaps TRBD2 as D (5 bases). Germline V CDR1 and CDR2: SEHNR, FQNEAQ (reference sequence). The CDR3 contains 14 residues. Trimming took 0 bases from V and 2 from J, leaving 8 bases between them. The CDR3: CASSLAGAPYEQYF. CDR3 nucleotide sequence: TGTGCCAGCAGCTTAGCGGGAGCCCCCTACGAGCAGTACTTC.

J is TRBJ1-2 and V is TRBV6-6; 9 nucleotides match TRBD1. Looked up from germline, CDR1 is MNHNY and CDR2 is SVGAGI (reference sequence). Germline trimming cut 7 bases from V and 5 bases from J; bases unmatched to any gene: 8. This CDR3 is built from 14 residues. The CDR3 sequence: CASTLRQGVYGYTF. DNA for the CDR3: TGTGCCAGCACCCTAAGACAGGGGGTTTATGGCTACACCTTC.

The J gene is TRBJ2-3, the V gene TRBV7-3; 7 bases agree with TRBD2. The CDR3 runs 16 residues. V lost 5 bases, J lost 0 bases, and 8 bases stayed unmatched. Germline loops: CDR1 SGHTA, CDR2 FQGTGA. As DNA, the CDR3 is TGTGCCAGCAGCCCACGGGACTACCCTAGCACAGATACGCAGTATTTT. Its translation is CASSPRDYPSTDTQYF.

This chain links TRBV28 with TRBJ1-2; 9 nucleotides match TRBD1. V trimming: 7 bases; J trimming: 7 bases; junction bases outside the gene matches: 10. Per germline, CDR1 MDHEN and CDR2 SYDVKM. There are 14 residues in the CDR3. The CDR3 region is CASTPGQGRSGYTF. The CDR3, as DNA: TGTGCCAGCACCCCGGGACAGGGCCGCTCTGGCTACACCTTC.

J is TRBJ1-4 and V is TRBV5-4, with D possibly TRBD1 on 5 matching bases. The ends were cut back, 4 bases at V and 4 bases at J, with 8 bases in the middle. This CDR3 contains 13 residues. Germline V gene sequence: CDR1 SGHNT, CDR2 YYREEE (reference sequence). The CDR3 DNA follows: TGTGCCAGCAGCATAGACAGTAATGAAAAACTGTTTTTT. Its translation is CASSIDSNEKLFF.

J is TRBJ1-5 and V is TRBV10-2; D gene unclear. V gave up 0 bases and J gave up 9 bases, with 18 bases separating them. The CDR3 spans 16 residues. Germline CDR1 reads WSHSY; CDR2 reads SAAADI. CDR3 DNA sequence: TGCGCCAGCAGTGAGTCGGTCGCCGGAGCTGGTTTGCCCCAGCATTTT. This gives the protein CASSESVAGAGLPQHF.

The chain links TRBV5-1 to TRBJ2-3; a weak D match, TRBD2 (5 bases). This CDR3 has 13 amino acids. From germline, CDR1 is SGHRS and CDR2 YFSETQ. V lost 9 bases, J lost 1 base, and 12 bases lay in between. CDR3 loop: CATRRQRTDTQYF. CDR3 nucleotide sequence: TGCGCCACAAGGAGGCAGCGCACAGATACGCAGTATTTT.

This clone was picked up a small number of times. This sequence joins TRBV19 and TRBJ2-1; perhaps TRBD2 as D (5 bases). Germline loops: CDR1 LNHDA, CDR2 SQIVND (reference sequence). This CDR3 spans 19 amino acids. Trimming took off 0 bases at V and 0 bases at J, with 18 bases between the two ends. CDR3 nucleotide sequence: TGTGCCAGTAGTATAGATCACGATCTGCGGGCCAGCTCCTACAATGAGCAGTTCTTC. This translates into CASSIDHDLRASSYNEQFF.

This clone was observed a few times. The chain combines TRBV28 with TRBJ1-6; possible D gene TRBD1, 5 bases. This CDR3 is built from 16 residues. Per germline, CDR1 MDHEN and CDR2 SYDVKM. The V end was cut by 6 bases, the J end by 2 bases, with 14 bases between. As DNA, the CDR3 is TGTGCCAGCAGAAAAGATAGGGGAACCTATAATTCACCCCTCCACTTT. Translating gives CASRKDRGTYNSPLHF.

The chain combines TRBV28 with TRBJ1-2, with a weak D call TRBD1 (6 bases). Trimming stripped 4 bases from V and 6 bases from J, with 12 bases between. The CDR3 is made up of 13 amino acids. Germline V gene sequence: CDR1 MDHEN, CDR2 SYDVKM. The CDR3 bases are TGTGCCAGCAGTTACAGGGATGTGGATGGCTACACCTTC. It is translated as CASSYRDVDGYTF.